One and the same sample provided the 18 T cell receptor beta chains below, sequenced in a study of blood T cell repertoires in COVID-19. This table comes from immunoSEQ multiplex PCR, and its TCRdb copy is limited to in-frame clones, with some not included. There are 150,000 to 200,000 clones in the sample; roughly 74% occur only once, and roughly 13% lies in the top ten. The sample was peripheral blood. All receptors derive from an elderly woman with acute or convalescent COVID-19.

The chain couples TRBV5-4 to TRBJ1-1; 8 nucleotides align to TRBD1. The germline CDR1 and CDR2 sequences are SGHNT and YYREEE (reference sequence). With 5 bases clipped from V and 6 bases from J, the junction kept 9 bases outside the gene matches. This CDR3 is built from 14 residues. CDR3 nucleotide sequence: TGTGCCAGCAGACCCCAACAGGGGGAATCTGAAGCTTTCTTT. As protein: CASRPQQGESEAFF.

This chain connects TRBV10-2 to TRBJ2-7, with a tentative D call TRBD2 (5 bases). V gave up 2 bases and J gave up 0 bases, with 11 bases separating them. This CDR3 comprises 15 residues. Germline V CDR1 and CDR2: WSHSY, SAAADI. The DNA of the CDR3 is TGCGCCAGCAGTGAGAGATCGGGGAGCTCCTACGAGCAGTACTTC. Translated, it gives CASSERSGSSYEQYF.

V is TRBV21-1 and J is TRBJ2-7; TRBD2 was called by the table and not checked on the DNA. TRBV21-1 is shown as a pseudogene. This CDR3 comprises 16 residues. This chain's CDR3 is CASSARSGSTSHEQYF. The DNA of the CDR3 is TGTGCCAGCAGCGCCAGGAGCGGGAGTACGAGCCACGAGCAGTACTTC.

J is TRBJ2-3 and V is TRBV5-1; D is possibly TRBD1 (6 bases). V was pared by 3 bases and J by 1 base, with 15 bases between. Germline CDR1 is SGHRS and CDR2 is YFSETQ. CDR3 length: 16 residues. Written as DNA, the CDR3 is TGCGCCAGCAGCTGGACAGCATCACCTCGCACAGATACGCAGTATTTT. It encodes CASSWTASPRTDTQYF. Looking up the rest from reference TRBV5-1 and TRBJ2-3 gives the full variable domain: KAGVTQTPRYLIKTRGQQVTLSCSPISGHRSVSWYQQTPGQGLQFLFEYFSETQRNKGNFPGRFSGRQFSNSRSEMNVSTLELGDSALYLCASSWTASPRTDTQYFGPGTRLTVL.

This clone was observed a few times. This rearrangement joins TRBV7-2 to TRBJ2-1, with 9 bases fitting TRBD2. The junction had 7 bases not matched to a gene; V was cut back by 1 base and J by 6 bases. The germline V gene has CDR1 SGHTA and CDR2 FQGNSA. The CDR3 spans 16 residues. The CDR3 is CASSLGGGASGNEQFF. The CDR3 coding sequence is TGTGCCAGCAGCTTAGGCGGGGGGGCCTCCGGCAATGAGCAGTTCTTC.

The chain links TRBV18 to TRBJ1-1; 8 positions match TRBD1. This CDR3 comprises 15 residues. CDR1 and CDR2 (germline): KGHSH, LQKENI. V gave up 6 bases and J gave up 3 bases; unmatched junction bases: 9. In nucleotides, the CDR3 is TGTGCCAGCTCCACAGGGGGGGCAGGGGACACTGAAGCTTTCTTT. Its protein product is CASSTGGAGDTEAFF.

The chain recombines TRBV11-2 with TRBJ1-3, with D perhaps matching TRBD1 (5 bases). The CDR3 consists of 14 residues. Deletions cut 4 bases from V and 5 bases from J, with 12 bases between. Germline V gene sequence: CDR1 SGHAT, CDR2 FQNNGV. The CDR3 sequence: CASSYAGSRNTIYF. CDR3 DNA sequence: TGTGCCAGCAGCTATGCAGGGTCGCGAAACACCATATATTTT.

This chain links TRBV6-6 with TRBJ2-7, with 7 bases lining up with TRBD1. V lost 4 bases and J lost 6; bases outside the gene matches: 6. The CDR3 has 13 amino acids. The germline gives CDR1 MNHNY, CDR2 SVGAGI (reference sequence). The CDR3 region is CASSLDRYGEQYF. The CDR3 DNA reads as TGTGCCAGCAGTTTGGACAGGTATGGCGAGCAGTACTTC.

CDR3 in amino acids: CASRTGTGFSPLHF. CDR3 sequence (DNA): TGTGCCAGCAGAACCGGGACAGGCTTTTCACCCCTCCACTTT. V gene TRBV6-5 combines with J gene TRBJ1-6, with 8 bases that match TRBD1. Per germline, CDR1 MNHEY and CDR2 SVGAGI. Trimming took 6 bases from V and 9 from J; bases not matched to a gene: 7. The CDR3 has 14 amino acids.

V usage is TRBV11-3 and J usage is TRBJ1-5; D unresolved. Germline V lookup: CDR1 SGHNT, CDR2 YENEEA. The CDR3 is 17 residues long. Trimming left V 5 bases short and J 0 bases short, with 17 bases between. This CDR3 is CASSPLRAGFSNQPQHF. CDR3 bases: TGTGCCAGCAGCCCGCTAAGGGCGGGATTTAGCAATCAGCCCCAGCATTTT.

This clone showed up just once. V usage is TRBV29-1 and J usage is TRBJ2-3; D is perhaps TRBD2 (5 bases). Germline V gene sequence: CDR1 SQVTM, CDR2 ANQGSEA. The V and J ends lost 4 bases and 2 bases respectively, with 16 bases between them. The CDR3 runs 15 residues. Here the CDR3 reads CSVGASYSDTDTQYF. The DNA of the CDR3 is TGCAGCGTTGGGGCTTCCTATAGCGACACAGATACGCAGTATTTT.

V is TRBV6-5 and J is TRBJ1-1; D unresolved. The CDR3 spans 15 residues. The ends were cut back, 0 bases at V and 4 bases at J, with 12 bases in the middle. From germline, CDR1 is MNHEY and CDR2 SVGAGI. The CDR3 loop is CASSYSNRGGTEAFF. The CDR3 coding sequence is TGTGCCAGCAGTTACTCGAACCGGGGTGGCACTGAAGCTTTCTTT.

The count of this clone is one. The gene calls are TRBV28 and TRBJ1-4; the D gene is possibly TRBD1 (6 bases). Trimming pared 4 bases from V and 12 bases from J, leaving 12 bases between. The V gene's germline CDR1 is MDHEN and CDR2 SYDVKM. This CDR3 is built from 12 residues. The DNA for the CDR3 is TGTGCCAGCAGTTACAAGGGGGTGCAACTGTTTTTT. Amino acid sequence: CASSYKGVQLFF. Looking up the rest from reference TRBV28 and TRBJ1-4 gives the full variable domain: DVKVTQSSRYLVKRTGEKVFLECVQDMDHENMFWYRQDPGLGLRLIYFSYDVKMKEKGDIPEGYSVSREKKERFSLILESASTNQTSMYLCASSYKGVQLFFGSGTQLSVL.

The chain is built from TRBV29-1 and TRBJ1-3; D remains ambiguous. Germline lookup yields CDR1 SQVTM and CDR2 ANQGSEA. Trimming cost V 7 bases and J 9 bases, with 16 bases left between them. There are 12 residues in the CDR3. The CDR3 is CSDQQARGTIYF. The CDR3 DNA is TGCAGCGATCAGCAGGCTCGGGGCACCATATATTTT.

The CDR3 reads CASSEAAGANEQFF. The CDR3 DNA reads as TGTGCCAGCAGTGAAGCCGCAGGGGCAAATGAGCAGTTCTTC. The chain employs TRBV2 and TRBJ2-1; tentative D call: TRBD1 (6 bases). Germline V gives CDR1 SNHLY, CDR2 FYNNEI. The CDR3 is 14 residues long. The germline V and J ends were trimmed by 0 bases and 7 bases, with 10 bases remaining between them.

This clone was counted once. The genes are TRBV15 and TRBJ2-1; 9 nucleotides agree with TRBD2. The germline V gene encodes CDR1 LNHNV and CDR2 YYDKDF (reference sequence). This CDR3 is 14 amino acids long. The junction had 6 bases not matched to a gene; V was cut back by 9 bases and J by 3 bases. The CDR3 coding sequence is TGTGCCACAAGGACTAGCGACCGCTACAATGAGCAGTTCTTC. Protein sequence: CATRTSDRYNEQFF. Together with reference TRBV15 and TRBJ2-1, the CDR3 gives the full variable domain: DAMVIQNPRYQVTQFGKPVTLSCSQTLNHNVMYWYQQKSSQAPKLLFHYYDKDFNNEADTPDNFQSRRPNTSFCFLDIRSPGLGDTAMYLCATRTSDRYNEQFFGPGTRLTVL.

The chain combines TRBV6-5 with TRBJ2-2; 8 positions agree with TRBD2. The germline CDR1 and CDR2 sequences are MNHEY and SVGAGI. Trimming removed 5 bases from V and 5 bases from J; junction bases left unmatched: 7. The CDR3 length is 15 residues. The CDR3 DNA sequence: TGTGCCAGCAGTACAGCCCGGGAGGGGACCGGGGAGCTGTTTTTT. Translation gives CASSTAREGTGELFF.

For this clone: The sample holds other DNA sequences that translate to the same CDR3. V usage is TRBV28 and J usage is TRBJ1-5; weak D call: TRBD1 (5 bases). Germline-derived CDR1 and CDR2 are MDHEN and SYDVKM. The CDR3 sequence is 14 residues long. V was pared by 6 bases and J by 2 bases, with 11 bases between. CDR3 sequence (DNA): TGTGCCAGCAGCTCGGGGGGTGGCAATCAGCCCCAGCATTTT. It specifies CASSSGGGNQPQHF.